The rows below give T cell receptor beta chains drawn from one sample of a study of T cell responses to AZD1222 COVID-19 vaccine. This table comes from immunoSEQ multiplex PCR, and its TCRdb copy is limited to in-frame clones, with some not included. The repertoire has over 150,000 clones, around 90% of them found once; the top ten carry 2.5% to 3%. Specimen: peripheral blood, collected on day 0 of AZD1222 vaccination. The receptors shown here come from an adult in good health. CDR3s include the opening cysteine and the closing phenylalanine or tryptophan. A D gene is named only where the DNA matches it firmly. Only part of the rows carry a size: once, few, many, or a class if the clone is expanded.

D gene | J gene | V gene | CDR3 length | clone size | CDR3 DNA | CDR3 protein
NA | TRBJ1-3 | TRBV5-8 | 14 | NA | TGTGCCAGCAGCCTGGGGGGTACTGGAAACACCATATATTTT | CASSLGGTGNTIYF
NA | TRBJ2-7 | TRBV27 | 15 | NA | TGTGCCAGCAGCCTGGGGGGAAAGAGCTCCTACGAGCAGTACTTC | CASSLGGKSSYEQYF
NA | TRBJ1-5 | TRBV27 | 17 | NA | TGTGCCAGCAGTCCGTGGGTACGAGTAGGGAGCAATCAGCCCCAGCATTTT | CASSPWVRVGSNQPQHF
TRBD1 | TRBJ1-1 | TRBV14 | 13 | NA | TGTGCCAGCAGCCGAGACAGGGCCACTGAAGCTTTCTTT | CASSRDRATEAFF
NA | TRBJ2-4 | TRBV19 | 15 | NA | TGTGCCAGTAATTCGGGTCGAGCGGGCTCGGGGTCCCTTCGCTTC | CASNSGRAGSGSLRF
NA | TRBJ1-1 | TRBV3-1/TRBV3-2 | 14 | NA | TGTGCCAGCAGCCAACGTCGTTGGAACACTGAAGCTTTCTTT | CASSQRRWNTEAFF
NA | TRBJ2-7 | TRBV18 | 13 | NA | TGTGCCAGCTCACCGGCTACGCTTTACGAGCAGTACTTC | CASSPATLYEQYF
NA | TRBJ1-1 | TRBV4-1 | 12 | NA | TGCGCCAGCAAAGACGGGTACACTGAAGCTTTCTTT | CASKDGYTEAFF
NA | TRBJ1-5 | TRBV3-1/TRBV3-2 | 14 | NA | TGTGCCAGCAGCCCAGGTTATAGCAATCAGCCCCAGCATTTT | CASSPGYSNQPQHF
NA | TRBJ1-4 | TRBV30 | 14 | NA | TGTGCCTGGAGTGGTCTGGGGGGAGGTGAAAAACTGTTTTTT | CAWSGLGGGEKLFF
TRBD1 | TRBJ1-1 | TRBV5-1 | 15 | NA | TGCGCCAGCAGCCGGGGGACAGGGGGCGACACTGAAGCTTTCTTT | CASSRGTGGDTEAFF
TRBD2 | TRBJ2-1 | TRBV7-6 | 16 | NA | TGTGCCAGCAGCTTAGGGACTAGCGGGAGGGCCGCTGAGCAGTTCTTC | CASSLGTSGRAAEQFF
NA | TRBJ2-1 | TRBV14 | 19 | NA | TGTGCCAGCAGCCCCCCCCGGTACCAAACCGGGACCGAATACAATGAGCAGTTCTTC | CASSPPRYQTGTEYNEQFF
TRBD1 | TRBJ1-1 | TRBV27 | 15 | NA | TGTGCCAGCAGTTTACAGGGGGCGCGGGGCACTGAAGCTTTCTTT | CASSLQGARGTEAFF
NA | TRBJ1-5 | TRBV28 | 15 | NA | TGTGCCAGCAGTTTTTCGGGGGGGAGGAATCAGCCCCAGCATTTT | CASSFSGGRNQPQHF
NA | TRBJ2-1 | TRBV27 | 15 | NA | TGTGCCAGCAGTAGGGGGGCGGGAGTAAGGAATGAGCAGTTCTTC | CASSRGAGVRNEQFF
NA | TRBJ1-2 | TRBV19 | 14 | NA | TGTGCCAGTAGAGGGGCCCCGCCTGGGTATGGCTACACCTTC | CASRGAPPGYGYTF
NA | TRBJ2-7 | TRBV5-5 | 13 | NA | TGTGCCAGCAGCTTATACGGTTCCTACGAGCAGTACTTC | CASSLYGSYEQYF
NA | TRBJ2-3 | TRBV6-4 | 13 | NA | TGTGCCAGCAGTGAGACAGGCACAGATACGCAGTATTTT | CASSETGTDTQYF
NA | TRBJ2-3 | TRBV9 | 14 | NA | TGTGCCAGCAGCGCTAGGGGCGACACAGATACGCAGTATTTT | CASSARGDTDTQYF
TRBD1 | TRBJ1-2 | TRBV28 | 15 | NA | TGTGCCAGCAGTGTCCAGGGGGCTACCTTCTATGGCTACACCTTC | CASSVQGATFYGYTF
TRBD1 | TRBJ2-7 | TRBV28 | 15 | NA | TGTGCCAGCAGGACTGGGACAGGGGGCGGTTACGAGCAGTACTTC | CASRTGTGGGYEQYF
NA | TRBJ1-1 | TRBV6-5 | 14 | NA | TGTGCCAGCAAGGTGGCGTATGGAAACACTGAAGCTTTCTTT | CASKVAYGNTEAFF
NA | TRBJ2-5 | TRBV28 | 16 | NA | TGTGCCAGCAGTTTCCGTCAGAGGGGGGGCGTAGAGACCCAGTACTTC | CASSFRQRGGVETQYF
NA | TRBJ1-5 | TRBV30 | 15 | NA | TGTGCCTGGAGTATTCCCGGACACCACAATCAGCCCCAGCATTTT | CAWSIPGHHNQPQHF
NA | TRBJ1-6 | TRBV18 | 16 | NA | TGTGCCAGCTCACCACTCCAGGCCGGCTATAATTCACCCCTCCACTTT | CASSPLQAGYNSPLHF
TRBD1 | TRBJ1-5 | TRBV6-5 | 14 | NA | TGTGCCAGCAGTTTAACAGGGACAGGCCAGCCCCAGCATTTT | CASSLTGTGQPQHF
TRBD1 | TRBJ2-7 | TRBV7-9 | 13 | few | TGTGCCAGCAGCCCCGACAGGGCTCTGGGGCAGTACTTC | CASSPDRALGQYF
TRBD1 | TRBJ1-2 | TRBV18 | 13 | NA | TGTGCCAGCTCACAACAGGGGGCGCTTGGCTACACCTTC | CASSQQGALGYTF
TRBD1 | TRBJ1-4 | TRBV6-6 | 16 | NA | TGTGCCAGCAGTGGGGGACAGGGGGCGCTCGGGGAAAAACTGTTTTTT | CASSGGQGALGEKLFF
NA | TRBJ1-2 | TRBV6-1 | 13 | NA | TGTGCCAGCAGTGAAACGGGTCTATATGGCTACACCTTC | CASSETGLYGYTF
NA | TRBJ2-3 | TRBV7-8 | 17 | once | TGTGCCAGCAGCTTAGGGAGGGGGGAGCGGGACACAGATACGCAGTATTTT | CASSLGRGERDTDTQYF
NA | TRBJ2-5 | TRBV20-1 | 11 | NA | TGCAGTGCCCCTACCACTGGGCTATTTTACTTC | CSAPTTGLFYF
NA | TRBJ1-2 | TRBV3-1/TRBV3-2 | 12 | NA | TGTGCCAGCAGCTATAGCATGGGCGGCTACACCTTC | CASSYSMGGYTF
NA | TRBJ1-5 | TRBV6-5 | 15 | NA | TGTGCCAGCAGCCCCGCCCAGGTAATGGGTCAGCCCCAGCATTTT | CASSPAQVMGQPQHF
NA | TRBJ1-2 | TRBV18 | 11 | NA | TGTGCCAGCTCACCAGACTGGGGCTACACCTTC | CASSPDWGYTF
NA | TRBJ1-2 | TRBV27 | 14 | NA | TGTGCCAGCCGGAGTGCCGGACAGAACTATGGCTACACCTTC | CASRSAGQNYGYTF
TRBD1 | TRBJ2-7 | TRBV5-1 | 15 | few | TGCGCCAGCAGCGAGGACAGGTTCCCGGGATACGAGCAGTACTTC | CASSEDRFPGYEQYF
NA | TRBJ1-4 | TRBV6-5 | 15 | NA | TGTGCCAGCAGTTACTCGAAGAACAGTAATGAAAAACTGTTTTTT | CASSYSKNSNEKLFF
NA | TRBJ2-2 | TRBV2 | 13 | NA | TGTGCCAGCAGGGAGGAGAACACCGGGGAGCTGTTTTTT | CASREENTGELFF
NA | TRBJ1-2 | TRBV30 | 13 | NA | TGTGCCTGGAGTGTACTGGGACCTTATGGCTACACCTTC | CAWSVLGPYGYTF